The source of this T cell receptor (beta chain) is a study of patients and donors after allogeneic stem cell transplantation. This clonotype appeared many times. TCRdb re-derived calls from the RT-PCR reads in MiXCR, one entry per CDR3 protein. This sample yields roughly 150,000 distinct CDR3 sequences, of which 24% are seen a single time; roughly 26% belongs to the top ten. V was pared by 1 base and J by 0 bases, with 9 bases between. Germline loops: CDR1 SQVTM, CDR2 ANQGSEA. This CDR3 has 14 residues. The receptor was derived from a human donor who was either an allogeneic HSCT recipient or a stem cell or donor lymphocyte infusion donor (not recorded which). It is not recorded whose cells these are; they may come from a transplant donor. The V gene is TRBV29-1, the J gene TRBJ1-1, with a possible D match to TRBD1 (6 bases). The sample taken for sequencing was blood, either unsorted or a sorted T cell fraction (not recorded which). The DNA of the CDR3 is TGCAGCGTTGAAGGGGACATCATGAACACTGAAGCTTTCTTT. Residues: CSVEGDIMNTEAFF.